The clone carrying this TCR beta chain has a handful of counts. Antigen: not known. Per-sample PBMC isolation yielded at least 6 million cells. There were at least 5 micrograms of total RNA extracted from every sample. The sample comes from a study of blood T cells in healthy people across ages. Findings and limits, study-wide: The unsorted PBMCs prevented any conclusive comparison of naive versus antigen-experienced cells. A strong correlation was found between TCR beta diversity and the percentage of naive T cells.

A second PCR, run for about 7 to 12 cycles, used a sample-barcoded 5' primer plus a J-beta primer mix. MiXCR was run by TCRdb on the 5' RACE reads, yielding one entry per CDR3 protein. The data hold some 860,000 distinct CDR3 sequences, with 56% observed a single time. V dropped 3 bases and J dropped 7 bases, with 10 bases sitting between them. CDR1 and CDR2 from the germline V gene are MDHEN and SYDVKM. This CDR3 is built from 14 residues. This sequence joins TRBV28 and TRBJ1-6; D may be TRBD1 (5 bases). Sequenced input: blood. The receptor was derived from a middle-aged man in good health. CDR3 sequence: CASSFDSLNSPLHF. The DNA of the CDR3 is TGTGCCAGCAGTTTCGACAGCCTAAATTCACCCCTCCACTTT.